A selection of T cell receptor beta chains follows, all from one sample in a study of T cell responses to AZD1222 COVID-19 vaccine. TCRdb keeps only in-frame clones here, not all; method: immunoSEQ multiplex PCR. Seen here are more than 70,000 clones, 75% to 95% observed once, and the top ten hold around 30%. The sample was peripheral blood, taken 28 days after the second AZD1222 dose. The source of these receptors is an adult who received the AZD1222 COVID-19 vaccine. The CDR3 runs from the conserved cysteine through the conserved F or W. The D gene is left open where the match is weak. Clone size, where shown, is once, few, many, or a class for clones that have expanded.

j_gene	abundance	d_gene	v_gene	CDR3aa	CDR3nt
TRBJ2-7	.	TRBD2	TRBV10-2	CASSESGVGAGDYEQYF	TGCGCCAGCAGTGAGTCCGGCGTTGGAGCGGGGGACTACGAGCAGTACTTC
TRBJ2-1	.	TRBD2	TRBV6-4	CASSNVAGEYNEQFF	TGTGCCAGCAGTAACGTAGCGGGGGAATACAATGAGCAGTTCTTC
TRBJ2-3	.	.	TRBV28	CASSLSARWGTDTQYF	TGTGCCAGCAGTTTATCTGCCCGGTGGGGCACAGATACGCAGTATTTT
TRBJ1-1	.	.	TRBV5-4	CASTNPDLTEAFF	TGTGCCAGCACCAACCCCGACCTCACTGAAGCTTTCTTT
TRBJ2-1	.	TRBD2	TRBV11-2	CASSYKVAGGPDEQFF	TGTGCCAGCAGCTATAAGGTAGCGGGAGGCCCAGATGAGCAGTTCTTC
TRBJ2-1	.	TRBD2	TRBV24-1	CATRFRRLAGGYNEQFF	TGTGCCACCAGGTTCCGTAGACTAGCGGGAGGGTACAATGAGCAGTTCTTC
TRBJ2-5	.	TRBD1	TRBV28	CASSSGTGGAETQYF	TGTGCCAGCAGCTCCGGGACAGGGGGCGCGGAGACCCAGTACTTC
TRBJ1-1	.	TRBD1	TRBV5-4	CASSSQGGQIAFF	TGTGCCAGCAGCTCCCAGGGGGGACAGATTGCTTTCTTT
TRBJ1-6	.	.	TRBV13	CASKPAQYNSPLHF	TGTGCCAGCAAGCCGGCACAGTATAATTCACCCCTCCACTTT
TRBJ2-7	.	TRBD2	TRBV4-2	CASSQSAPSGGASYEQYF	TGTGCCAGCAGCCAATCAGCCCCTAGCGGGGGAGCCTCCTACGAGCAGTACTTC
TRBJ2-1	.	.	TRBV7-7	CASSLFHESSYNEQFF	TGTGCTAGCAGCTTATTTCACGAATCATCCTACAATGAGCAGTTCTTC
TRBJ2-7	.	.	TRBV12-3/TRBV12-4	CASSFSSSGQYF	TGTGCCAGCAGTTTTTCCAGCTCCGGGCAGTACTTC
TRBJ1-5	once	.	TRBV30	CAWSGGGSGNQPQHF	TGTGCCTGGAGTGGTGGGGGAAGTGGCAATCAGCCCCAGCATTTT
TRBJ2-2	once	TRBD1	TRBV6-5	CASRRTGFNTGELFF	TGTGCCAGCAGACGGACAGGTTTTAACACCGGGGAGCTGTTTTTT
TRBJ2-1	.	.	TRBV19	CASSWGSPSYNEQFF	TGTGCCAGTAGTTGGGGGTCCCCCTCCTACAATGAGCAGTTCTTC
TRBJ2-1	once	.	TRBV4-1	CASSQVSGLYNEQFF	TGCGCCAGCAGCCAAGTTTCGGGACTTTACAATGAGCAGTTCTTC
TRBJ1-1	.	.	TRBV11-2	CASSLSVYQDTEAFF	TGTGCCAGCAGCTTAAGTGTCTACCAGGACACTGAAGCTTTCTTT
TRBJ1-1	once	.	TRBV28	CASILSGRAFF	TGTGCCAGCATCCTTTCAGGGAGAGCTTTCTTT
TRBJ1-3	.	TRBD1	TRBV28	CASRGPTGGFSGNTIYF	TGTGCCAGCAGAGGCCCGACAGGGGGCTTTTCTGGAAACACCATATATTTT
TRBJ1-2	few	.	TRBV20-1	CSASQPYGYTF	TGCAGTGCTAGTCAGCCCTATGGCTACACCTTC
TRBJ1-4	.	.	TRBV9	CASSVAGSTNEKLFF	TGTGCCAGCAGCGTAGCGGGGTCAACTAATGAAAAACTGTTTTTT
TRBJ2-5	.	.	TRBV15	CATSRSPGETQYF	TGTGCCACCAGCAGGTCCCCGGGGGAGACCCAGTACTTC
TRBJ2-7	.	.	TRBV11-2	CASSLAVSTSYEQYF	TGTGCCAGCAGCTTAGCTGTCTCGACCTCCTACGAGCAGTACTTC
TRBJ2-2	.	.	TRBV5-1	CASSLPNQGGAGELFF	TGCGCCAGCAGCTTACCAAACCAAGGCGGGGCCGGGGAGCTGTTTTTT
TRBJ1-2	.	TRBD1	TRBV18	CASSPGGDTRYGYTF	TGTGCCAGCTCCCCAGGGGGGGACACCCGCTATGGCTACACCTTC
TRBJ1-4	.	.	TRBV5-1	CASSFSGEKLFF	TGCGCCAGCAGCTTCTCGGGAGAAAAACTGTTTTTT
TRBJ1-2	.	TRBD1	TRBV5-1	CASRYTGGASPYGYTF	TGCGCCAGCAGATACACAGGGGGCGCATCCCCCTATGGCTACACCTTC
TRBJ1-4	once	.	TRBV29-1	CSVTAASNEKLFF	TGCAGCGTCACGGCGGCGAGTAATGAAAAACTGTTTTTT
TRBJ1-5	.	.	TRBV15	CATSRDLVLGESNQPQHF	TGTGCCACCAGCAGAGATCTAGTTTTGGGGGAGAGCAATCAGCCCCAGCATTTT
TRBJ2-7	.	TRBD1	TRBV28	CASSLRDRPLYEQYF	TGTGCCAGCAGTTTACGGGACAGACCTCTCTACGAGCAGTACTTC
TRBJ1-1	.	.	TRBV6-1	CASSDPASRVGEAFF	TGTGCCAGCAGTGACCCCGCCTCGAGGGTTGGGGAAGCTTTCTTT
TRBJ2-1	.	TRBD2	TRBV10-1	CASSEGTSYNEQFF	TGCGCCAGCAGTGAAGGGACTAGCTACAATGAGCAGTTCTTC
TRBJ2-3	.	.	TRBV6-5	CASKLAATTDTQYF	TGTGCCAGCAAATTGGCGGCGACCACAGATACGCAGTATTTT
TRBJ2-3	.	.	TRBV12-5	CASGFPREPTDTQYF	TGTGCTAGTGGTTTCCCCCGGGAACCCACAGATACGCAGTATTTT
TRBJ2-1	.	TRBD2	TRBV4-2	CASSGTSGSLNEQFF	TGTGCCAGCAGCGGGACTAGCGGGAGTCTTAATGAGCAGTTCTTC
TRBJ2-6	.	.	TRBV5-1	CASSLVQVSGANVLTF	TGCGCCAGCAGCTTGGTACAGGTCTCCGGGGCCAACGTCCTGACTTTC
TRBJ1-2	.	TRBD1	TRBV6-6	CASSSRTGPPYGYTF	TGTGCCAGCAGTTCCCGGACAGGGCCGCCCTATGGCTACACCTTC
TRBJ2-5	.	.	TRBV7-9	CASSLLGETQYF	TGTGCCAGCAGCTTACTTGGGGAGACCCAGTACTTC
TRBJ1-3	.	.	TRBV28	CASSSAGNTIYF	TGTGCCAGCAGTTCAGCGGGAAACACCATATATTTT
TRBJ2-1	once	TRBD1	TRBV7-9	CASSPGQGNNEQFF	TGTGCCAGCAGCCCCGGACAGGGGAACAATGAGCAGTTCTTC
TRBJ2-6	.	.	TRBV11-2	CASSLEWGWTPSGANVLTF	TGTGCCAGCAGCTTAGAATGGGGATGGACCCCCTCTGGGGCCAACGTCCTGACTTTC